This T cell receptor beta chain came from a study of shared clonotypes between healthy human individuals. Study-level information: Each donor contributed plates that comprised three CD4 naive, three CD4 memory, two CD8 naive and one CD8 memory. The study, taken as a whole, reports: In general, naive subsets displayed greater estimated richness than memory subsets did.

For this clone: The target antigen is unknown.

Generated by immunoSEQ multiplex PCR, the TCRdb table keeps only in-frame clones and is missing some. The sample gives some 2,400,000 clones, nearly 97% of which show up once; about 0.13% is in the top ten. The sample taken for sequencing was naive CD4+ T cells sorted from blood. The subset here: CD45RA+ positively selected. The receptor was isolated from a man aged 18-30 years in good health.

This CDR3 reads CASSLRAGGGNTEAFF. In DNA form, the CDR3 reads TGCGCCAGCAGCTTAAGAGCAGGGGGAGGGAACACTGAAGCTTTCTTT. The V call is TRBV5-1, the J call TRBJ1-1, with 7 bases identical to TRBD1. V dropped 2 bases and J dropped 1; count of bases not matched to a gene: 8. CDR1 is SGHRS and CDR2 is YFSETQ in the germline V gene. The CDR3 totals 16 residues.